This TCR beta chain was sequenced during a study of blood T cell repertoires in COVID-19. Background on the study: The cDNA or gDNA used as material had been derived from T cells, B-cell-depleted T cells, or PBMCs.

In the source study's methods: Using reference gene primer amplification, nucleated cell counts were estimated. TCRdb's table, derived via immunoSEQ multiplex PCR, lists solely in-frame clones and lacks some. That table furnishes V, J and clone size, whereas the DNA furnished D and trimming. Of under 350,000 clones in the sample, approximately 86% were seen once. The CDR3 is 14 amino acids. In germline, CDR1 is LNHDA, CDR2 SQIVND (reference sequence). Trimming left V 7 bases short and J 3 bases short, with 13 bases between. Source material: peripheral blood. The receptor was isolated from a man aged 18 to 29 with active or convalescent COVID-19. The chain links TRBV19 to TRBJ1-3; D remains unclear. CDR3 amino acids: CASIPLTGGNTIYF. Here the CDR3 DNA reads TGTGCCAGTATCCCGCTTACGGGTGGAAACACCATATATTTT.